This is a list of T cell receptor beta chains from one sample in a study of blood T cell repertoires in COVID-19. Produced via immunoSEQ multiplex PCR; TCRdb's table is partial and in-frame only. The sample has about 200,000 clones; roughly 84% are singletons. The sequenced sample consisted of peripheral blood. These receptors were taken from a woman of 80 years or more with acute or convalescent COVID-19. CDR3s include the opening cysteine and the closing phenylalanine or tryptophan. D genes are given only for firm matches. A row's size may be missing; if present it is once, few, many or a size class.

d_gene: -
j_gene: TRBJ1-1
abundance: -
v_gene: TRBV6-5
CDR3nt: TGTGCCAGCAGCTGGGGGGGAGGGGTGAACACTGAAGCTTTCTTT
CDR3aa: CASSWGGGVNTEAFF

d_gene: -
j_gene: TRBJ2-3
abundance: few
v_gene: TRBV5-1
CDR3nt: TGCGCCAGCAGCTACGGGGCAGATACGCAGTATTTT
CDR3aa: CASSYGADTQYF

d_gene: TRBD1
j_gene: TRBJ1-1
abundance: -
v_gene: TRBV20-1
CDR3nt: TGCAGTGCTAGTCCGGGACAGGGGAACACTGAAGCTTTCTTT
CDR3aa: CSASPGQGNTEAFF

d_gene: -
j_gene: TRBJ2-2
abundance: -
v_gene: TRBV7-2
CDR3nt: TGTGCTAGCAGCAAAGAAGCGGTTTATGCCGGGGAGCTGTTTTTT
CDR3aa: CASSKEAVYAGELFF

d_gene: -
j_gene: TRBJ2-1
abundance: -
v_gene: TRBV6-2/TRBV6-3
CDR3nt: TGTGCCAGCAGTTATACACCGGGAGACGTCAGATTCTATGAGCAGTTCTTC
CDR3aa: CASSYTPGDVRFYEQFF

d_gene: TRBD1
j_gene: TRBJ1-2
abundance: -
v_gene: TRBV6-5
CDR3nt: TGTGCCAGCAGCCCCGGGACAGGGCTTCCTTATGGCTACACCTTC
CDR3aa: CASSPGTGLPYGYTF

d_gene: -
j_gene: TRBJ1-5
abundance: -
v_gene: TRBV16
CDR3nt: TGTGCCAGCAGCCTTCAGGATCGCAATCAGCCCCAGCATTTT
CDR3aa: CASSLQDRNQPQHF

d_gene: -
j_gene: TRBJ2-7
abundance: -
v_gene: TRBV18
CDR3nt: TGTGCCAGCCATGGGGAGGTCTACGAGCAGTACTTC
CDR3aa: CASHGEVYEQYF

d_gene: TRBD2
j_gene: TRBJ2-1
abundance: -
v_gene: TRBV19
CDR3nt: TGTGCCAGTAGTATTAGCGGGAGGGCCGACGAGCAGTTCTTC
CDR3aa: CASSISGRADEQFF

d_gene: -
j_gene: TRBJ1-5
abundance: few
v_gene: TRBV9
CDR3nt: TGTGCCAGCAGCGTAGGAGGGAGCGGTCAGCCCCAGCATTTT
CDR3aa: CASSVGGSGQPQHF

d_gene: -
j_gene: TRBJ2-1
abundance: -
v_gene: TRBV7-2
CDR3nt: TGTGCCAGCAGCTTAGACGAGACGGGTGAGCAGTTCTTC
CDR3aa: CASSLDETGEQFF

d_gene: TRBD2
j_gene: TRBJ2-2
abundance: -
v_gene: TRBV24-1
CDR3nt: TGTGCCACCAGTGATCGGCGGGGGGGGAACACCGGGGAGCTGTTTTTT
CDR3aa: CATSDRRGGNTGELFF

d_gene: TRBD1
j_gene: TRBJ1-2
abundance: -
v_gene: TRBV28
CDR3nt: TGTGCCAGCAGTCTCCGGACAGGAGGAACTTACTATGGCTACACCTTC
CDR3aa: CASSLRTGGTYYGYTF

d_gene: -
j_gene: TRBJ2-2
abundance: -
v_gene: TRBV28
CDR3nt: TGTGCCAGCAGTTTAGGAGGGTACGGGACCGGGGAGCTGTTTTTT
CDR3aa: CASSLGGYGTGELFF

d_gene: TRBD1
j_gene: TRBJ1-4
abundance: -
v_gene: TRBV29-1
CDR3nt: TGCAGCGTGGAGACAGGGGATGAAAAACTGTTTTTT
CDR3aa: CSVETGDEKLFF

d_gene: -
j_gene: TRBJ1-1
abundance: once
v_gene: TRBV6-5
CDR3nt: TGTGCCAGCATCAGCGAAGGGGTTGCGAACACTGAAGCTTTCTTT
CDR3aa: CASISEGVANTEAFF

d_gene: -
j_gene: TRBJ1-2
abundance: -
v_gene: TRBV7-2
CDR3nt: TGTGCCAGCAGCTTAAGCCCAGCGTCCGGTGGCTACACCTTC
CDR3aa: CASSLSPASGGYTF

d_gene: TRBD2
j_gene: TRBJ2-3
abundance: -
v_gene: TRBV7-3
CDR3nt: TGTGCCAGCAGCCCCCAACTAGCGGGAGGAACAGATACGCAGTATTTT
CDR3aa: CASSPQLAGGTDTQYF

d_gene: TRBD2
j_gene: TRBJ2-6
abundance: -
v_gene: TRBV9
CDR3nt: TGTGCCAGCAGCGTAGGACTAGCGGGAGGGTCCCCTGGGGCCAACGTCCTGACTTTC
CDR3aa: CASSVGLAGGSPGANVLTF

d_gene: TRBD1
j_gene: TRBJ1-2
abundance: -
v_gene: TRBV18
CDR3nt: TGTGCCAGCTCACCACGGGTGGGACAGGGCTATGGCTACACCTTC
CDR3aa: CASSPRVGQGYGYTF

d_gene: -
j_gene: TRBJ1-1
abundance: once
v_gene: TRBV28
CDR3nt: TGTGCCGGCGAGAGGCGGGGGGCTCCTGGAGCTTTCTTT
CDR3aa: CAGERRGAPGAFF

d_gene: -
j_gene: TRBJ2-2
abundance: -
v_gene: TRBV18
CDR3nt: TGTGCCAGCTCACCGACCCACGGCGGCACCGGGGAGCTGTTTTTT
CDR3aa: CASSPTHGGTGELFF

d_gene: -
j_gene: TRBJ2-2
abundance: -
v_gene: TRBV5-1
CDR3nt: TGCGCCAGCAGCTTTCGGGCGGGAAACGTTCCCGGGGAGCTGTTTTTT
CDR3aa: CASSFRAGNVPGELFF

d_gene: -
j_gene: TRBJ1-1
abundance: -
v_gene: TRBV6-5
CDR3nt: TGTGCCAGCAGTTACTCGTGGGGTCGGGGCACTGAAGCTTTCTTT
CDR3aa: CASSYSWGRGTEAFF

d_gene: -
j_gene: TRBJ2-5
abundance: -
v_gene: TRBV5-4
CDR3nt: TGTGCCAGCAGCCGGCGACAGCAAGAGACCCAGTACTTC
CDR3aa: CASSRRQQETQYF

d_gene: -
j_gene: TRBJ2-2
abundance: -
v_gene: TRBV29-1
CDR3nt: TGCAGCGCCAAGGGACTGAACACCGGGGAGCTGTTTTTT
CDR3aa: CSAKGLNTGELFF

d_gene: -
j_gene: TRBJ1-2
abundance: -
v_gene: TRBV2
CDR3nt: TGTGCCAGCAGTCAACAGACTAACTATGGCTACACCTTC
CDR3aa: CASSQQTNYGYTF

d_gene: -
j_gene: TRBJ1-1
abundance: few
v_gene: TRBV6-1
CDR3nt: TGTGCCAGCAGTGAATATCAGGGTGGGTACACTGAAGCTTTCTTT
CDR3aa: CASSEYQGGYTEAFF

d_gene: TRBD1
j_gene: TRBJ1-5
abundance: -
v_gene: TRBV28
CDR3nt: TGTGCCAGCAGACCTCCTACCGGGACAGGGGGCGGGCGCAATCAGCCCCAGCATTTT
CDR3aa: CASRPPTGTGGGRNQPQHF

d_gene: -
j_gene: TRBJ2-7
abundance: -
v_gene: TRBV2
CDR3nt: TGTGCCAGCAGTGAAACGAGCAACCCGAACTACGAGCAGTACTTC
CDR3aa: CASSETSNPNYEQYF

d_gene: TRBD2
j_gene: TRBJ2-2
abundance: -
v_gene: TRBV6-6
CDR3nt: TGTGCCAGCAGGGCGGGAGGGACCACCGGGGAGCTGTTTTTT
CDR3aa: CASRAGGTTGELFF

d_gene: TRBD1
j_gene: TRBJ1-5
abundance: -
v_gene: TRBV6-6
CDR3nt: TGTGCCAGCAGTACCCAGGGGGCGGCGTATCAGCCCCAGCATTTT
CDR3aa: CASSTQGAAYQPQHF

d_gene: -
j_gene: TRBJ1-5
abundance: -
v_gene: TRBV18
CDR3nt: TGTGCCAGCTCACCCATCGGGTCTACAAACAATCAGCCCCAGCATTTT
CDR3aa: CASSPIGSTNNQPQHF

d_gene: TRBD2
j_gene: TRBJ2-1
abundance: -
v_gene: TRBV18
CDR3nt: TGTGCCAGCTCACTAATGACTAGCGGGGCCAATGAGCAGTTCTTC
CDR3aa: CASSLMTSGANEQFF

d_gene: -
j_gene: TRBJ1-2
abundance: -
v_gene: TRBV28
CDR3nt: TGTGCCAGCAGTTTAGTAACAGGAGCCTATGGCTACACCTTC
CDR3aa: CASSLVTGAYGYTF

d_gene: TRBD1
j_gene: TRBJ1-5
abundance: -
v_gene: TRBV19
CDR3nt: TGTGCCAGTAGTACCAAGGGGACAGGCCGCAATCAGCCCCAGCATTTT
CDR3aa: CASSTKGTGRNQPQHF

d_gene: -
j_gene: TRBJ1-2
abundance: -
v_gene: TRBV6-2/TRBV6-3
CDR3nt: TGTGCCAGCAGTTACCAGGTTTCTAACTATGGCTACACCTTC
CDR3aa: CASSYQVSNYGYTF

d_gene: -
j_gene: TRBJ2-5
abundance: -
v_gene: TRBV7-3
CDR3nt: TGTGCCAGCAGCGGCGGGGAGACCCAGTACTTC
CDR3aa: CASSGGETQYF

d_gene: -
j_gene: TRBJ1-1
abundance: -
v_gene: TRBV7-9
CDR3nt: TGTGCCAGCACCGAGTTGGGGGCGTTCGCTGAAGCTTTCTTT
CDR3aa: CASTELGAFAEAFF

d_gene: -
j_gene: TRBJ2-3
abundance: -
v_gene: TRBV4-3
CDR3nt: TGCGCCAGCAGCAAACTAGCAGCCTCTCTATGGGATACGCAGTATTTT
CDR3aa: CASSKLAASLWDTQYF

d_gene: TRBD2
j_gene: TRBJ2-7
abundance: -
v_gene: TRBV5-6
CDR3nt: TGTGCCAGCAGCTTGTGGGGGACTAGGGCCTACGAGCAGTACTTC
CDR3aa: CASSLWGTRAYEQYF

d_gene: TRBD2
j_gene: TRBJ2-3
abundance: -
v_gene: TRBV9
CDR3nt: TGTGCCAGCGGCGGGGAGGGGAGAGTAACAGATACGCAGTATTTT
CDR3aa: CASGGEGRVTDTQYF

d_gene: TRBD1
j_gene: TRBJ2-4
abundance: -
v_gene: TRBV19
CDR3nt: TGTGCCAGTAGCGTCCCGGGACAGAAAAACATTCAGTACTTC
CDR3aa: CASSVPGQKNIQYF

d_gene: -
j_gene: TRBJ2-1
abundance: once
v_gene: TRBV4-2
CDR3nt: TGTGCCAGCAGCCAAACCGAAGGGCAGGGCGGATACAATGAGCAGTTCTTC
CDR3aa: CASSQTEGQGGYNEQFF

d_gene: TRBD2
j_gene: TRBJ2-2
abundance: once
v_gene: TRBV10-3
CDR3nt: TGTGCCATCAGTGAGTCGGGACTAGGATCGAACACCGGGGAGCTGTTTTTT
CDR3aa: CAISESGLGSNTGELFF

d_gene: TRBD1
j_gene: TRBJ2-7
abundance: -
v_gene: TRBV28
CDR3nt: TGTGCCAGCAGTACCACCGGGACAGGGGTGTACGAGCAGTACTTC
CDR3aa: CASSTTGTGVYEQYF

d_gene: TRBD2
j_gene: TRBJ2-2
abundance: -
v_gene: TRBV5-4
CDR3nt: TGTGCCAGCAGCTCGATAGCGGGAGACACCGGGGAGCTGTTTTTT
CDR3aa: CASSSIAGDTGELFF

d_gene: -
j_gene: TRBJ2-6
abundance: -
v_gene: TRBV5-1
CDR3nt: TGCGCCAGCAGCTTTGCAAACGGGGGAACTGGGGCCAACGTCCTGACTTTC
CDR3aa: CASSFANGGTGANVLTF

d_gene: TRBD1
j_gene: TRBJ2-5
abundance: few
v_gene: TRBV27
CDR3nt: TGTGCCAGCAGTTCAGGGACAGCCCAGACCCAGTACTTC
CDR3aa: CASSSGTAQTQYF

d_gene: -
j_gene: TRBJ2-3
abundance: -
v_gene: TRBV11-3
CDR3nt: TGTGCCAGCAGCGCTACCCCGAGTACAGATACGCAGTATTTT
CDR3aa: CASSATPSTDTQYF

d_gene: -
j_gene: TRBJ1-1
abundance: -
v_gene: TRBV3-1/TRBV3-2
CDR3nt: TGTGCCAGCAGCTATAATTTTGAAGCTTTCTTT
CDR3aa: CASSYNFEAFF

d_gene: -
j_gene: TRBJ2-7
abundance: few
v_gene: TRBV5-4
CDR3nt: TGTGCCAGCAGCTTGAAAGTAGACTACGAGCAGTACTTC
CDR3aa: CASSLKVDYEQYF

d_gene: -
j_gene: TRBJ1-2
abundance: -
v_gene: TRBV7-9
CDR3nt: TGTGCCAGCAGCTTCCCAGGGACCGGGACTCCTATCGACGGCTACACCTTC
CDR3aa: CASSFPGTGTPIDGYTF